This entry is about one T cell receptor beta chain. The sample belongs to a study of blood T cell repertoires in COVID-19. Study-wide background: Both acute and convalescent COVID-19 samples were obtained from the United States, Italy and Spain. The analysed material was cDNA or gDNA that came from T cells, B-cell-depleted T cells, or PBMCs.

CDR3 length: 15 amino acids. Trimming removed 5 bases from V and 10 bases from J; junction bases left unmatched: 10. In germline, CDR1 is SGHTS, CDR2 YDEGEE. Authors' processing steps: Amplification of reference gene primers was used by the study to estimate nucleated cell counts. Measured with immunoSEQ multiplex PCR; TCRdb has only the in-frame clones, and not every one. V, J and clone size were drawn from that table, and D and trimming were deduced from the DNA. The table shows hundreds of thousands of clones, with 85% to 90% occurring only once. The chain links TRBV5-8 to TRBJ2-1, with 12 bases aligning to TRBD1. The sample consisted of peripheral blood. This clonotype was obtained from a woman under 40 with acute or convalescent COVID-19. The CDR3 reads CASRPPGQGAGEQFF. Here the CDR3 DNA reads TGTGCCAGCAGACCACCGGGACAGGGGGCAGGGGAGCAGTTCTTC.